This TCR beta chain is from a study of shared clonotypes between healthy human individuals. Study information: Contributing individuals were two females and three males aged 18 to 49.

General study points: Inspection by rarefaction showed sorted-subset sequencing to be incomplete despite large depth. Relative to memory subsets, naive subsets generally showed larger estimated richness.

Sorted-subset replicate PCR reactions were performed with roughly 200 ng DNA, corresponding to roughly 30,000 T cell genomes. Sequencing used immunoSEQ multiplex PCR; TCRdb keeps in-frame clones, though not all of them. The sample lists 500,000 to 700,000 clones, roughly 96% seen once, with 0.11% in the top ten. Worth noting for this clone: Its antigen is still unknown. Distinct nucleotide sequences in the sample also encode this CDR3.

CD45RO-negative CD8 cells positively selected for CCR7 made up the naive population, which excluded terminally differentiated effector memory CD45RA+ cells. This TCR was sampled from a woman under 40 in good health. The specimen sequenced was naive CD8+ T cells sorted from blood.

This chain's CDR3 is CASSSRTSGSETQYF. The CDR3 nucleotides read TGTGCCAGCAGTTCCCGGACTAGCGGGAGTGAGACCCAGTACTTC. The V gene is TRBV27, the J gene TRBJ2-5, with 13 nucleotides matching TRBD2. Germline trimming cut 4 bases from V and 5 bases from J; bases unmatched to any gene: 4. Germline CDR1 is MNHEY and CDR2 is SMNVEV (reference sequence). The CDR3 extends over 15 amino acids.